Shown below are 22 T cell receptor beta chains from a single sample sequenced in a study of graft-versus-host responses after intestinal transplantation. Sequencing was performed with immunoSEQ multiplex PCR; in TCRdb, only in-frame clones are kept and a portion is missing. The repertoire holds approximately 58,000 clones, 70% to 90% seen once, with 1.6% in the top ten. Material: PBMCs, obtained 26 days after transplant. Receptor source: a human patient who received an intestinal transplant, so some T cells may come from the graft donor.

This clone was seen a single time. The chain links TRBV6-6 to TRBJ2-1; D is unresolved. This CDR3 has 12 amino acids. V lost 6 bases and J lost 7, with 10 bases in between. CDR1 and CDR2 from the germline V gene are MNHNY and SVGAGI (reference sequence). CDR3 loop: CASRKAINEQFF. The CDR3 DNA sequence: TGTGCCAGCAGAAAAGCCATTAATGAGCAGTTCTTC.

CDR3 DNA: TGTGCCAGCAGCTCGGACAGATTTAGCAATCAGCCCCAGCATTTT. It specifies CASSSDRFSNQPQHF. The chain links TRBV7-9 to TRBJ1-5; a possible D gene is TRBD1 (6 bases). The V end lost 4 bases, the J end lost 0 bases, and 10 bases lay between the germline ends. Germline lookup yields CDR1 SEHNR and CDR2 FQNEAQ (reference sequence). CDR3 size: 15 residues.

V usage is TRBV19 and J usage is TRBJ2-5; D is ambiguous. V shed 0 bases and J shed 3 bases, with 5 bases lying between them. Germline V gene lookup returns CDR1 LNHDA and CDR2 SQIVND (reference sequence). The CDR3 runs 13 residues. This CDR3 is CASSIDSEETQYF. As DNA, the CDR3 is TGTGCCAGTAGTATAGATTCCGAAGAGACCCAGTACTTC.

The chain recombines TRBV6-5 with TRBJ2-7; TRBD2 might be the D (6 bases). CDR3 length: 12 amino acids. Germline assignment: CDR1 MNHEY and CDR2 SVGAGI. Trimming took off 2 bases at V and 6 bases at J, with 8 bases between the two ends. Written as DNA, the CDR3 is TGTGCCAGCAGTTACGTGGGGGGCGAGCAGTACTTC. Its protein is CASSYVGGEQYF.

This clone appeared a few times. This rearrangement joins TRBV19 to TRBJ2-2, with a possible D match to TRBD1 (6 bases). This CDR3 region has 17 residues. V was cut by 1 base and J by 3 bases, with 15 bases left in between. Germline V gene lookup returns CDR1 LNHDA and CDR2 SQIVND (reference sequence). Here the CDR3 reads CASSIGGPWDHTGELFF. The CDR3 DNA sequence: TGTGCCAGTAGTATAGGGGGGCCCTGGGATCACACCGGGGAGCTGTTTTTT.

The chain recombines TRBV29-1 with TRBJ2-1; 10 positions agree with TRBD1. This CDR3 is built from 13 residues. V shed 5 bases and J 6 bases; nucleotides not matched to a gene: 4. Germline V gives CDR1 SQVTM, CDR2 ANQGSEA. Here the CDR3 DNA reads TGCAGCGTTATTGGGACAGGGGTCAATGAGCAGTTCTTC. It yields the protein CSVIGTGVNEQFF.

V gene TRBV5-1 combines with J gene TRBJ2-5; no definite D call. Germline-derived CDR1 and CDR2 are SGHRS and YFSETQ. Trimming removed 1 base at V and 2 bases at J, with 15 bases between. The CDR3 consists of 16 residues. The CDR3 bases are TGCGCCAGCAGCTTGAGGCGCGGCCAGCAACAAGAGACCCAGTACTTC. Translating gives CASSLRRGQQQETQYF.

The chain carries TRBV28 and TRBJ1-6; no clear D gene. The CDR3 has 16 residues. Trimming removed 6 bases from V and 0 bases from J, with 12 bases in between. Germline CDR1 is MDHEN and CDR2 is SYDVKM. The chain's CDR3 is CASSPAGSSYNSPLHF. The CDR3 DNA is TGTGCCAGCAGCCCCGCGGGGAGCTCCTATAATTCACCCCTCCACTTT.

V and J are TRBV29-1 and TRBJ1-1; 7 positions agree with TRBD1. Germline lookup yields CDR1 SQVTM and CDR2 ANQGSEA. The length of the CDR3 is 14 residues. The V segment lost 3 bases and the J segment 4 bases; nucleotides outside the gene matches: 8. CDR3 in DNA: TGCAGCGTTGAGGAGGGGGCTTCGACCACTGAAGCTTTCTTT. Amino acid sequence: CSVEEGASTTEAFF. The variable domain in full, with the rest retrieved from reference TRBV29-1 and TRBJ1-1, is SAVISQKPSRDICQRGTSLTIQCQVDSQVTMMFWYRQQPGQSLTLIATANQGSEATYESGFVIDKFPISRPNLTFSTLTVSNMSPEDSSIYLCSVEEGASTTEAFFGQGTRLTVV.

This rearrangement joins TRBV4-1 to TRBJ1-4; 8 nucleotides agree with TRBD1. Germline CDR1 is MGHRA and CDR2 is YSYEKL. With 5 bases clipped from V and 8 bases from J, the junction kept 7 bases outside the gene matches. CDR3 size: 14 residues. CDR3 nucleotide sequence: TGCGCCAGCAGCAGCCAGGGGGCGAAGGAAAAACTGTTTTTT. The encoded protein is CASSSQGAKEKLFF.

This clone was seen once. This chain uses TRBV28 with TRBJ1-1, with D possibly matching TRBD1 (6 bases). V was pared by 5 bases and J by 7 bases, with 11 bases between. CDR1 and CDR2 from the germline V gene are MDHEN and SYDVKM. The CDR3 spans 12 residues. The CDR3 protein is CASSGYRVEAFF. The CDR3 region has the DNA TGTGCCAGCAGTGGATACAGGGTTGAAGCTTTCTTT.

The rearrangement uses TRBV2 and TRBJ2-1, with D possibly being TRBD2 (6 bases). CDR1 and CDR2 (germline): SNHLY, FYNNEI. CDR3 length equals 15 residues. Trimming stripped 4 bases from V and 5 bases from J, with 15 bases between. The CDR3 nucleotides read TGTGCCAGCAGTGGGCCTAACGGGGGACACAATGAGCAGTTCTTC. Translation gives CASSGPNGGHNEQFF.

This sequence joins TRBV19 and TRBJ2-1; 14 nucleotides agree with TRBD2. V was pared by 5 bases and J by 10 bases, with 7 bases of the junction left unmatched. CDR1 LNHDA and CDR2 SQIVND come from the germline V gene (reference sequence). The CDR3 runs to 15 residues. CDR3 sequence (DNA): TGTGCCAGTAGTTCCAGACTAGCGGGGGGGCCGGAGCAGTTCTTC. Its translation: CASSSRLAGGPEQFF.

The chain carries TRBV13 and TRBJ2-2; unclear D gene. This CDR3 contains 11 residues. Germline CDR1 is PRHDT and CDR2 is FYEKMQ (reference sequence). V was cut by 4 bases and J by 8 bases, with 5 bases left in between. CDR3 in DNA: TGTGCCAGCAGCTCTTTAGGGGAGCTGTTTTTT. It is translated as CASSSLGELFF.

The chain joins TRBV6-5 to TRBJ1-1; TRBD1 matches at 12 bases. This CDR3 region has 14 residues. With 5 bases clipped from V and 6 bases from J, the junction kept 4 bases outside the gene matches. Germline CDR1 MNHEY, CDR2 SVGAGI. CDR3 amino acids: CASSPGQGASEAFF. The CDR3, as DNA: TGTGCCAGCAGTCCGGGACAGGGGGCATCTGAAGCTTTCTTT.

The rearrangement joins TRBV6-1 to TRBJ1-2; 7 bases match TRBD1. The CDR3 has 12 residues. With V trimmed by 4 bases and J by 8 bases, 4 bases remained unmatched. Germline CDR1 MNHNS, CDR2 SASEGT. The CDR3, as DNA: TGTGCCAGCAGTGGAGGGACAGTCGGCTACACCTTC. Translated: CASSGGTVGYTF.

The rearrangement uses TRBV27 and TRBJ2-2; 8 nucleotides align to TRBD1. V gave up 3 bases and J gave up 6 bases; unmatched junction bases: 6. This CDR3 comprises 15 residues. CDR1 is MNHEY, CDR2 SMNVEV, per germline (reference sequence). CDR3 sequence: CASSFRSTGAGELFF. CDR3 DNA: TGTGCCAGCAGTTTTAGGTCGACAGGGGCCGGGGAGCTGTTTTTT.

The CDR3 DNA follows: TGTGCCAGCAGTTCGGCAGGGTGGTACGAGCAGTACTTC. Translating gives CASSSAGWYEQYF. J is TRBJ2-7 and V is TRBV27; weak D call: TRBD1 (5 bases). Germline values: CDR1 MNHEY, CDR2 SMNVEV (reference sequence). V lost 4 bases and J 4 bases, leaving 11 bases between the germline ends. The CDR3 sequence is 13 residues long.

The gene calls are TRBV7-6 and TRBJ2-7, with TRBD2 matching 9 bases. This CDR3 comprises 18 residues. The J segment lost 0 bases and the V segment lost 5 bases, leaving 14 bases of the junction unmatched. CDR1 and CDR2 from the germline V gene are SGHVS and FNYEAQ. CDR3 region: CASSRDASLLAGSYEQYF. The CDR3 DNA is TGTGCCAGCAGCCGCGATGCCTCATTACTAGCGGGCTCCTACGAGCAGTACTTC.

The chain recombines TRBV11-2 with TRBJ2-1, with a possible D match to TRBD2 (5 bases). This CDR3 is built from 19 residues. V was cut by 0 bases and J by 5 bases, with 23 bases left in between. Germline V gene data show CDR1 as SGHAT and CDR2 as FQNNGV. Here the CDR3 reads CASSLEEVRTGAPHNEQFF. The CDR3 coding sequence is TGTGCCAGCAGCTTAGAGGAGGTCCGGACTGGCGCTCCCCACAATGAGCAGTTCTTC.

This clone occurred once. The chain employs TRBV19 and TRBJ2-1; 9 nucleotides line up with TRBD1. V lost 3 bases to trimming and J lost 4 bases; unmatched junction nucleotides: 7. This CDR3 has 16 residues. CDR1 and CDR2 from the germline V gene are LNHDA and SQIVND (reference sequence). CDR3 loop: CASSIRRTGAYNEQFF. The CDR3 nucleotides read TGTGCCAGTAGTATCAGGAGGACAGGGGCTTACAATGAGCAGTTCTTC.

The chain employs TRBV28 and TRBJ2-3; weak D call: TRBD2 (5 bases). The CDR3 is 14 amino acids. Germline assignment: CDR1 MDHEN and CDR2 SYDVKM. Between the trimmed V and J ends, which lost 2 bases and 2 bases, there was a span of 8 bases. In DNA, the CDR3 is TGTGCCAGCAGTTTAGGGAGATTCACAGATACGCAGTATTTT. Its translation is CASSLGRFTDTQYF.